One sample yielded the 26 T cell receptor beta chains listed below, sequenced in a study of blood T cell repertoires in COVID-19. Sequencing used immunoSEQ multiplex PCR; TCRdb keeps in-frame clones, though not all of them. The sample shows about 270,000 clones, about 89% of them seen only once. The sequencing input was peripheral blood. These TCRs come from a man aged 40-50 years with active or convalescent COVID-19.

The V and J genes are TRBV3-1 (or the pseudogene TRBV3-2) and TRBJ2-7, with 12 bases that match TRBD2. The CDR3 has 15 amino acids. The V gene end was trimmed by 8 bases and the J gene end by 2 bases; junction bases not matched to a gene: 7. CDR1 and CDR2 (germline): LGHDT, YNNKEL (reference sequence). CDR3 sequence reads: CASARASGGAYEQYF. DNA of the CDR3: TGTGCCAGCGCAAGGGCTAGCGGGGGGGCCTACGAGCAGTACTTC.

This clone occurred a few times. The chain recombines TRBV5-1 with TRBJ2-5, with 7 nucleotides matching TRBD1. The CDR3 extends over 14 amino acids. J lost 3 bases, V lost 4 bases, and 6 bases had no gene match. Looked up from germline, CDR1 is SGHRS and CDR2 is YFSETQ. This chain's CDR3 is CASSLHGTEETQYF. The CDR3 coding sequence is TGCGCCAGCAGCCTACACGGGACAGAAGAGACCCAGTACTTC.

V usage is TRBV27 and J usage is TRBJ2-7; 8 bases align to TRBD1. The germline V gene has CDR1 MNHEY and CDR2 SMNVEV (reference sequence). The CDR3 runs to 14 residues. J was trimmed by 1 base and V by 5 bases; bases with no gene match: 4. The CDR3 loop reads CASSPDRASYEQYF. In DNA form, the CDR3 reads TGTGCCAGCAGTCCGGACAGGGCGTCCTACGAGCAGTACTTC.

CDR3 sequence reads: CASSLAGGPWEQYF. The CDR3 DNA reads as TGTGCCAGCAGCTTAGCGGGGGGGCCGTGGGAGCAGTACTTC. The rearrangement uses TRBV6-5 and TRBJ2-7, with 11 positions matching TRBD2. This CDR3 is built from 14 residues. Unmatched junction bases numbered 8, after V lost 6 bases and J lost 7 bases. Germline V lookup: CDR1 MNHEY, CDR2 SVGAGI.

This rearrangement joins TRBV24-1 to TRBJ2-1; a possible D gene is TRBD2 (6 bases). Germline V gives CDR1 KGHDR, CDR2 SFDVKD. This CDR3 has 13 amino acids. The V and J ends lost 11 bases and 4 bases respectively, with 14 bases between them. The CDR3 is CAIGGTTYNEQFF. CDR3 in DNA: TGTGCCATCGGGGGAACAACTTACAATGAGCAGTTCTTC.

The J gene is TRBJ2-5, the V gene TRBV12-3 or TRBV12-4, with 8 bases fitting TRBD2. Trimming removed 6 bases from V and 5 bases from J; junction bases left unmatched: 5. The CDR3 is 13 residues long. CDR3: CASSSREGETQYF. The DNA of the CDR3 is TGTGCCAGCAGCTCCCGGGAGGGGGAGACCCAGTACTTC.

V usage is TRBV6-4 and J usage is TRBJ2-3; TRBD2 matches at 8 bases. Germline V CDR1 and CDR2: MRHNA, SNTAGT. CDR3 size: 15 residues. V dropped 3 bases and J dropped 4; count of bases not matched to a gene: 6. CDR3 in DNA: TGTGCCAGCAGTGAAACCAGCGGGGGAGCAGATACGCAGTATTTT. Protein: CASSETSGGADTQYF.

This chain connects TRBV3-1 (or the pseudogene TRBV3-2) to TRBJ1-4, with unresolved D. The CDR3 has 13 residues. The germline V gene has CDR1 LGHDT and CDR2 YNNKEL (reference sequence). V was shortened by 4 bases and J by 8 bases, with 11 bases between the two germline ends. CDR3 region: CASSRETREKLFF. In DNA form, the CDR3 reads TGTGCCAGCAGCCGAGAAACGAGGGAAAAACTGTTTTTT.

J is TRBJ1-1 and V is TRBV19, with no clear D. The V end lost 4 bases, the J end lost 5 bases, and 5 bases lay between the germline ends. The CDR3 is made up of 11 amino acids. Per germline, CDR1 LNHDA and CDR2 SQIVND (reference sequence). The CDR3 reads CASSRRTEAFF. The CDR3, as DNA: TGTGCCAGTAGTAGGAGGACTGAAGCTTTCTTT.

The rearrangement uses TRBV2 and TRBJ2-2; the match to TRBD1 covers 7 bases. There are 18 residues in the CDR3. The ends lost 6 bases at V and 5 bases at J; junction bases unmatched: 18. Germline lookup yields CDR1 SNHLY and CDR2 FYNNEI. CDR3 sequence reads: CASRKHPGQPTETGELFF. The CDR3, as DNA: TGTGCCAGCAGGAAGCACCCGGGACAGCCTACAGAGACCGGGGAGCTGTTTTTT.

This sequence joins TRBV21-1 and TRBJ1-5; TRBD1 reflects the table's D call only, with no check against the DNA. TRBV21-1 corresponds to a pseudogene. The CDR3 is 16 residues long. The CDR3 loop reads CASSKGTGGWFQPQHF. The DNA for the CDR3 is TGTGCCAGCAGCAAAGGAACAGGGGGCTGGTTTCAGCCCCAGCATTTT.

The V call is TRBV7-9, the J call TRBJ2-4, with D tentatively TRBD2 (5 bases). There are 13 residues in the CDR3. V shed 6 bases and J shed 12 bases, with 18 bases lying between them. Germline V lookup: CDR1 SEHNR, CDR2 FQNEAQ (reference sequence). The CDR3 protein is CASRESAEETQYF. The CDR3 bases are TGTGCCAGCAGGGAGAGCGCGGAGGAGACTCAGTACTTC.

This sequence joins TRBV4-1 and TRBJ1-1; possible D gene TRBD1, 5 bases. Germline V gene sequence: CDR1 MGHRA, CDR2 YSYEKL. With 3 bases removed from V and 0 bases from J, the gap between germline ends came to 8 bases. CDR3 length equals 14 residues. CDR3 sequence: CASSQGRVNTEAFF. The CDR3 coding sequence is TGCGCCAGCAGCCAGGGCAGGGTGAACACTGAAGCTTTCTTT.

The chain uses TRBV30 and TRBJ2-1, with D uncertain. The V gene lost 2 bases and the J gene lost 4 bases, with 3 bases spanning the gap. The CDR3 consists of 11 residues. Germline-derived CDR1 and CDR2 are GTSNPN and SVGIG (reference sequence). CDR3: CAWSQYNEQFF. In DNA, the CDR3 is TGTGCCTGGAGTCAATACAATGAGCAGTTCTTC.

This rearrangement joins TRBV11-3 to TRBJ1-1; D call uncertain. Germline V gives CDR1 SGHNT, CDR2 YENEEA. The CDR3 has 12 residues. V lost 4 bases, J lost 3 bases, and 6 bases lay in between. The chain's CDR3 is CASSWADTEAFF. The CDR3 bases are TGTGCCAGCAGCTGGGCAGACACTGAAGCTTTCTTT.

The genes are TRBV29-1 and TRBJ2-3, with a possible D match to TRBD1 (5 bases). This CDR3 contains 14 residues. Per the germline V gene, CDR1 is SQVTM and CDR2 is ANQGSEA. V was pared by 1 base and J by 6 bases, with 14 bases between. The CDR3: CSVEGRQGRDTQYF. In DNA form, the CDR3 reads TGCAGCGTTGAAGGAAGGCAGGGCCGGGATACGCAGTATTTT.

This clone came up once. The chain recombines TRBV6-4 with TRBJ2-5; TRBD2 might be the D (5 bases). CDR3 size: 15 residues. Per the germline V gene, CDR1 is MRHNA and CDR2 is SNTAGT. Trimming stripped 3 bases from V and 5 bases from J, with 16 bases between. The CDR3 spells CASSEVAGVGETQYF. CDR3 DNA sequence: TGTGCCAGCAGTGAAGTGGCCGGGGTGGGTGAGACCCAGTACTTC.

The chain has TRBV7-9 and TRBJ1-1; perhaps TRBD1 as D (6 bases). The length of the CDR3 is 15 residues. Germline V lookup: CDR1 SEHNR, CDR2 FQNEAQ (reference sequence). Trimming removed 0 bases from V and 2 bases from J, with 10 bases in between. As DNA, the CDR3 is TGTGCCAGCAGCTTAGCGTCCAGGGGAAACACTGAAGCTTTCTTT. It specifies CASSLASRGNTEAFF.

This sequence joins TRBV12-5 and TRBJ2-7, with D perhaps TRBD2 (6 bases). The length of the CDR3 is 11 residues. Looked up from germline, CDR1 is LGHNT and CDR2 is FRNRAP. Trimming left V 6 bases short and J 6 bases short, with 9 bases between. The DNA for the CDR3 is TGTGCTAGTGGCTTGACTAGCGAGCAGTACTTC. It translates to CASGLTSEQYF.

The chain couples TRBV4-1 to TRBJ2-5; 7 nucleotides match TRBD2. V lost 4 bases, J lost 3 bases, and 5 bases stayed unmatched. Germline values: CDR1 MGHRA, CDR2 YSYEKL. This CDR3 has 14 amino acids. In DNA form, the CDR3 reads TGCGCCAGCAGCCCGCTGGCGGGGGAAGAGACCCAGTACTTC. This translates into CASSPLAGEETQYF.

The chain couples TRBV9 to TRBJ2-3; TRBD1 is a possible D gene (5 bases). CDR1 is SGDLS and CDR2 is YYNGEE in the germline V gene. V was clipped by 4 bases and J by 4 bases, with 13 bases between them. This CDR3 region has 14 residues. The CDR3 sequence is CASSTRVWADTQYF. CDR3 DNA sequence: TGTGCCAGCAGCACCAGGGTCTGGGCAGATACGCAGTATTTT.

The chain uses TRBV9 and TRBJ2-7, with D unresolved. Trimming removed 4 bases at V and 3 bases at J, with 11 bases between. The CDR3 is 13 amino acids. The V gene's germline CDR1 is SGDLS and CDR2 YYNGEE. The CDR3 loop is CASSPSHSYEQYF. CDR3 coding DNA: TGTGCCAGCAGCCCAAGTCACAGCTACGAGCAGTACTTC.

This clone was counted once. The chain links TRBV5-1 to TRBJ2-5, with 13 bases that match TRBD2. The V and J ends lost 4 bases and 5 bases, in that order; junction bases with no gene match: 2. The CDR3 contains 14 residues. Germline V gene sequence: CDR1 SGHRS, CDR2 YFSETQ. CDR3 in amino acids: CASSATSGGETQYF. The CDR3 bases are TGCGCCAGCAGCGCGACTAGCGGGGGGGAGACCCAGTACTTC.

This chain links TRBV7-5 with TRBJ2-7; the table gives TRBD2 as D, unverified against the DNA. TRBV7-5 is described as a pseudogene. CDR3 length: 16 residues. This CDR3 is CVRSLGLAGTPYEQYF. As DNA, the CDR3 is TGTGTCAGAAGCTTGGGACTAGCGGGAACCCCCTACGAGCAGTACTTC.

The gene calls are TRBV28 and TRBJ2-7; the D gene is possibly TRBD2 (6 bases). This CDR3 comprises 14 residues. The ends were cut back, 7 bases at V and 6 bases at J, with 19 bases in the middle. Germline lookup yields CDR1 MDHEN and CDR2 SYDVKM. DNA for the CDR3: TGTGCCAGCACCCTATCCGGGGGAGATGGCGAGCAGTACTTC. Translating it yields CASTLSGGDGEQYF.

The V call is TRBV9, the J call TRBJ2-2, with TRBD2 matching 10 bases. The germline CDR1 and CDR2 sequences are SGDLS and YYNGEE. The J segment lost 3 bases and the V segment lost 0 bases, leaving 5 bases of the junction unmatched. The CDR3 extends over 17 amino acids. CDR3 sequence reads: CASSVGPAGGDTGELFF. As DNA, the CDR3 is TGTGCCAGCAGCGTAGGCCCAGCGGGGGGGGACACCGGGGAGCTGTTTTTT.